This is a list of T cell receptor beta chains from one sample in a study of T-cell reconstitution after alpha-beta-depleted transplantation in children. TCRdb independently ran MiXCR on the PCR reads; one entry per CDR3 protein. The sample shows 45,000 to 50,000 distinct CDR3 sequences, 40% to 65% of them seen only once. Sequencing used peripheral blood, obtained before TCRalphabeta/CD19-depleted stem cell transplant. All receptors come from a boy under two years old with SCID, due to receive a stem cell transplant. Each CDR3 is given with its conserved first and last residue. The D gene is left open where the match is weak. A row's size may be missing; if present it is once, few, many or a size class.

>-|TRBV20-1|TRBJ2-5|-
CSAPPRRDRRETQYF
TGCAGTGCTCCCCCTCGGAGGGACCGGAGAGAGACCCAGTACTTC
>-|TRBV2|TRBJ2-3|TRBD2
CASRAPRGGGADTQYF
TGTGCCAGCAGGGCCCCCCGTGGCGGGGGTGCGGATACGCAGTATTTT
>many|TRBV6-1|TRBJ2-2|TRBD1
CASRRQGDGELFF
TGTGCCAGCAGGAGACAGGGGGACGGGGAGCTGTTTTTT
>-|TRBV5-1|TRBJ2-1|-
CASSLGVGSNEQFF
TGCGCCAGCAGCTTGGGGGTAGGATCCAATGAGCAGTTCTTC
>-|TRBV28|TRBJ1-2|-
CASSFPLTYGYTF
TGTGCCAGCAGTTTCCCGCTAACCTATGGCTACACCTTC
>-|TRBV12-3/TRBV12-4|TRBJ2-3|TRBD2
CASSFATRLAGMNTQYF
TGTGCCAGCAGTTTTGCGACTCGGCTAGCGGGGATGAATACGCAGTATTTT
>many|TRBV7-9|TRBJ1-2|-
CASSPVPGQGGAEGYTF
TGTGCCAGCAGCCCAGTCCCAGGGCAGGGAGGCGCTGAGGGCTACACCTTC
>-|TRBV6-1|TRBJ2-7|TRBD2
CASRLAGGPFSYEQYF
TGTGCCAGCCGACTAGCGGGGGGCCCATTCTCCTACGAGCAGTACTTC
>-|TRBV6-2/TRBV6-3|TRBJ2-1|TRBD2
CASKLKGLGWSSEQFF
TGTGCCAGCAAATTGAAGGGACTAGGATGGTCTAGTGAACAGTTCTTC
>-|TRBV6-1|TRBJ2-7|TRBD2
CASSPRGVDSYEQYF
TGTGCCAGCAGCCCCCGGGGGGTAGACTCCTACGAGCAGTACTTC
>-|TRBV7-7|TRBJ2-2|-
CASSLSGPQSGELFF
TGTGCCAGCAGCTTGTCGGGACCGCAGAGCGGGGAGCTGTTTTTT
>-|TRBV7-3|TRBJ2-1|-
CASSPGSMDEQFF
TGTGCCAGCAGCCCCGGAAGTATGGATGAGCAGTTCTTC
>-|TRBV20-1|TRBJ1-1|TRBD1
CSASLNRGTEAFF
TGCAGTGCTTCTTTAAACAGGGGGACTGAAGCTTTCTTT
>few|TRBV7-3|TRBJ1-3|-
CASRGSGNTIYF
TGTGCCAGCAGGGGCTCTGGAAACACCATATATTTT
>-|TRBV2|TRBJ2-5|-
CASTTGAPQETQYF
TGTGCCAGCACCACGGGAGCGCCTCAAGAGACCCAGTACTTC
>few|TRBV12-3/TRBV12-4|TRBJ2-1|-
CASRHRLFYGDEQFF
TGTGCCAGCAGGCACCGGTTGTTTTACGGGGATGAGCAGTTCTTC
>-|TRBV2|TRBJ2-1|TRBD1
CASRTGQGAGYNEQFF
TGTGCCAGCAGGACCGGACAGGGAGCAGGCTACAATGAGCAATTCTTC
>-|TRBV27|TRBJ2-5|-
CASSFGGKETQYF
TGTGCCAGCAGTTTTGGGGGTAAAGAGACCCAGTACTTC
>-|TRBV11-2|TRBJ2-3|-
CASSHLADTQYF
TGTGCCAGCAGCCACTTGGCAGATACGCAGTATTTT
>few|TRBV20-1|TRBJ2-3|-
CSARGRGPTDTQYF
TGCAGTGCTAGAGGAAGGGGTCCCACAGATACGCAGTATTTT
>many|TRBV20-1|TRBJ2-5|-
CSARDSGGWETQYF
TGCAGTGCTAGAGATTCGGGGGGCTGGGAGACCCAGTACTTC
>-|TRBV6-2/TRBV6-3|TRBJ2-1|TRBD2
CASFYSPGLAGAYNEQFF
TGTGCCAGCTTCTATAGCCCGGGACTAGCGGGGGCCTACAATGAGCAGTTCTTC
>-|TRBV7-2|TRBJ1-1|-
CASSHKTWEAFF
TGTGCCAGCAGCCACAAAACGTGGGAAGCTTTCTTT
>-|TRBV3-1|TRBJ1-6|TRBD1
CASSPSGGLNSPLHF
TGTGCCAGCAGCCCCTCAGGGGGGCTGAATTCACCCCTCCACTTT
>-|TRBV11-2|TRBJ2-3|TRBD2
CASSLIRGGAGTFTDTQYF
TGTGCCAGCAGCCTAATCCGGGGGGGCGCGGGAACCTTCACAGATACGCAGTATTTT
>once|TRBV5-1|TRBJ2-3|-
CASSLQGPGADTQYF
TGCGCCAGCAGCTTACAGGGTCCCGGGGCAGATACGCAGTATTTT
>-|TRBV7-2|TRBJ2-1|-
CASSFLGSSYNEQFF
TGTGCCAGCAGCTTTCTAGGGAGCTCCTACAATGAGCAGTTCTTC
>-|TRBV24-1|TRBJ1-1|-
CATSDTGDITEAFF
TGTGCCACCAGTGATACTGGGGACATCACTGAAGCTTTCTTT
>-|TRBV7-3|TRBJ2-5|-
CASSFKGRSWETQYF
TGTGCCAGCAGCTTCAAGGGGCGTTCTTGGGAGACCCAGTACTTC
>many|TRBV28|TRBJ1-3|TRBD1
CASSLWTGVRGKSGNTIYF
TGTGCCAGCAGTTTATGGACAGGGGTCCGCGGAAAGTCTGGAAACACCATATATTTT
>few|TRBV5-1|TRBJ2-7|TRBD2
CASSLEGGNYEQYF
TGCGCCAGCAGCTTGGAGGGAGGGAACTACGAGCAGTACTTC
>-|TRBV2|TRBJ2-3|-
CASSVFAGRGTDTQYF
TGTGCCAGCAGTGTATTTGCAGGGCGGGGCACAGATACGCAGTATTTT
>-|TRBV5-1|TRBJ1-6|-
CASSPLGFDNSPLHF
TGCGCCAGCAGCCCTCTGGGCTTCGATAATTCACCCCTCCACTTT
>once|TRBV7-2|TRBJ1-2|TRBD1
CASSLAGQGGYTF
TGTGCCAGCAGCTTAGCGGGACAGGGTGGCTACACCTTC
>many|TRBV6-4|TRBJ2-1|TRBD2
CASSDSSGGANEQFF
TGTGCCAGCAGTGACTCTAGCGGGGGGGCGAATGAGCAGTTCTTC
>once|TRBV5-1|TRBJ1-4|TRBD1
CASSLAGQGDRLFF
TGCGCCAGCAGCTTGGCCGGACAGGGGGATAGGCTGTTTTTT
>once|TRBV24-1|TRBJ2-1|TRBD2
CATSDLTSGVNEQFF
TGTGCCACCAGTGATTTGACTAGCGGGGTCAATGAGCAGTTCTTC
>-|TRBV7-3|TRBJ1-1|-
CASSQTGTTEAFF
TGTGCCAGCAGCCAGACTGGAACGACTGAAGCTTTCTTT
>-|TRBV7-2|TRBJ1-1|-
CASSLGGVRPTAFF
TGTGCCAGCAGCTTAGGCGGGGTGCGCCCGACCGCTTTCTTT
>-|TRBV20-1|TRBJ2-5|-
CSAREGNSQETQYF
TGCAGTGCTAGAGAGGGAAACAGTCAAGAGACCCAGTACTTC
>many|TRBV4-1|TRBJ2-3|TRBD2
CASSRTSGGAEDTQYF
TGCGCCAGCAGCCGGACGAGCGGGGGGGCCGAGGATACGCAGTATTTT
>few|TRBV6-5|TRBJ1-1|TRBD1
CASSSRQGAMNTEAFF
TGTGCCAGCAGTTCCCGACAGGGGGCTATGAACACTGAAGCTTTCTTT
>-|TRBV5-1|TRBJ1-2|-
CASGEFYGYTF
TGCGCCAGCGGAGAGTTCTATGGCTACACCTTC
>-|TRBV29-1|TRBJ1-1|-
CSGLGAGMNTEASF
TGCAGCGGGCTGGGGGCGGGAATGAACACTGAAGCTTCCTTT
>-|TRBV10-3|TRBJ2-3|-
CAISELTDTQYF
TGTGCCATCAGTGAATTAACAGATACGCAGTATTTT
>-|TRBV12-3/TRBV12-4|TRBJ2-3|-
CASSLPGLYTDTQYF
TGTGCCAGCAGTTTGCCGGGGTTATACACAGATACGCAGTATTTT
>-|TRBV28|TRBJ2-7|TRBD1
CASSFPGQAYEQYF
TGTGCCAGCAGTTTCCCGGGACAGGCCTACGAGCAGTACTTC
>-|TRBV7-2|TRBJ2-7|TRBD1
CASSATGVKGYEQYF
TGTGCCAGCAGCGCCACAGGGGTAAAGGGCTACGAGCAGTACTTC
>-|TRBV5-1|TRBJ1-2|TRBD1
CASSLAYRTGEGYTF
TGCGCCAGCAGCTTGGCTTATAGGACAGGGGAAGGCTACACCTTC
>few|TRBV24-1|TRBJ1-5|-
CATSDLRQGSNQPQHF
TGTGCCACCAGTGATTTGCGGCAGGGGAGCAATCAGCCCCAGCATTTT
>once|TRBV20-1|TRBJ2-5|-
CSARTGRGMETQYF
TGCAGTGCACGGACAGGGAGGGGAATGGAGACCCAGTACTTC